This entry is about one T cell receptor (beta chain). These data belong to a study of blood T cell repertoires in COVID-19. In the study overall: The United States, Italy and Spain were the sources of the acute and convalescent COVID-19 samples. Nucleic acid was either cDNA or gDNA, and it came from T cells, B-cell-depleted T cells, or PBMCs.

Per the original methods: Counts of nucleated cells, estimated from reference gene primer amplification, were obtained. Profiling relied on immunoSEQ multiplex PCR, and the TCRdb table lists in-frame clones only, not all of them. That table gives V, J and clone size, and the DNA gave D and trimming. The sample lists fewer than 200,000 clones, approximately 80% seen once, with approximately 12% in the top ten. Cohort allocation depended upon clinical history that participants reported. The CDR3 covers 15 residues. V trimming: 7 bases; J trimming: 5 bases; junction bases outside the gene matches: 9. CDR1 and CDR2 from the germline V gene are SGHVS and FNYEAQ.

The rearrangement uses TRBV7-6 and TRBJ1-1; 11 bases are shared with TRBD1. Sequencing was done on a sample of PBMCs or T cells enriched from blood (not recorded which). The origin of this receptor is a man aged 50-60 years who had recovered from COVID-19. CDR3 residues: CASTLGGQGATEAFF. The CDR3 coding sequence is TGTGCCAGCACCCTAGGAGGACAGGGGGCGACTGAAGCTTTCTTT.